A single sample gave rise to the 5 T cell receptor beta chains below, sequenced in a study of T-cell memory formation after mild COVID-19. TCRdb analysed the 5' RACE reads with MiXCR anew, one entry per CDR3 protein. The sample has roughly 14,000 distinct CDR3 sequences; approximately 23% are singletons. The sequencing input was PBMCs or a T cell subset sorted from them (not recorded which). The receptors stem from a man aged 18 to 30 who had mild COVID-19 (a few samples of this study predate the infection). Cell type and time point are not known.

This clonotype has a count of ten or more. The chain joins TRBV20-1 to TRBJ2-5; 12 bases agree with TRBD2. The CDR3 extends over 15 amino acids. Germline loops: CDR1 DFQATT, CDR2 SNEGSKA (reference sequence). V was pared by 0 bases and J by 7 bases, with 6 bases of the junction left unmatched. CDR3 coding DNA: TGCAGTGCTAGAGATCCTAGCGGGGGGGATTCGACCCAGTACTTC. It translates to CSARDPSGGDSTQYF.

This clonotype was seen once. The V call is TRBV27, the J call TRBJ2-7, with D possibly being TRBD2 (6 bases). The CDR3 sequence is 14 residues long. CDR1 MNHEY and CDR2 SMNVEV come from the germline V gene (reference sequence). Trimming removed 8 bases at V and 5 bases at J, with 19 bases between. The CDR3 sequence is CASRRGGRRDEQYF. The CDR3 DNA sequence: TGTGCCAGCCGGAGGGGAGGAAGGCGGGACGAGCAGTACTTC.

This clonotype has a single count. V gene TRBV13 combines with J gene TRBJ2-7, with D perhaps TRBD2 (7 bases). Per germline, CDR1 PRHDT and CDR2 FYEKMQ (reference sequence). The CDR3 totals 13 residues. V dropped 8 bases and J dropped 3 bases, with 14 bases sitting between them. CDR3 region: CASESRGGYEQYV. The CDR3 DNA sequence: TGTGCCAGCGAGAGTAGGGGGGGCTACGAGCAGTACGTC.

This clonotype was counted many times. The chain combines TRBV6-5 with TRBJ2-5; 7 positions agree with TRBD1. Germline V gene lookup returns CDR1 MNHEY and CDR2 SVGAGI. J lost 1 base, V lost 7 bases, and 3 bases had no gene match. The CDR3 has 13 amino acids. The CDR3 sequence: CASNRGTQETQYF. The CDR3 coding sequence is TGTGCCAGCAACAGGGGCACCCAAGAGACCCAGTACTTC.

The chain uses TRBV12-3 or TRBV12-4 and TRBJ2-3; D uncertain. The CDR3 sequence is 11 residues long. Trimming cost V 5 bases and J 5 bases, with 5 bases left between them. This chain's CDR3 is CASSNLDTQYF. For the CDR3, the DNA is TGTGCCAGCAGTAACCTAGATACGCAGTATTTT.